These T cell receptor beta chains were read from a single sample in a study of blood T cell repertoires in COVID-19. Only in-frame clones appear in the TCRdb table, and some are missing; sequencing was by immunoSEQ multiplex PCR. Found here are roughly 87,000 clones, about 91% of them singletons; the top ten hold approximately 5.2%. Sequencing was carried out using peripheral blood. These receptors all stem from a woman over 75 with active COVID-19. The CDR3 runs from the conserved cysteine through the conserved F or W. D genes are given only for firm matches. Where a row states a size, it is once, few, many or the class of an expanded clone; other rows omit it.

J | D | length | V | size | DNA | CDR3
TRBJ2-3 | NA | 14 | TRBV9 | NA | TGTGCCAGCAGCCCCTGGGGCGAGGAAGATACGCAGTATTTT | CASSPWGEEDTQYF
TRBJ2-7 | NA | 14 | TRBV9 | NA | TGTGCCAGCCGGGGGGCGAGGCGAACCTACGAGCAGTACTTC | CASRGARRTYEQYF
TRBJ1-5 | NA | 16 | TRBV7-8 | NA | TGTGCCAGCAGCTTATTTGGAGGGAGAAGCAATCAGCCCCAGCATTTT | CASSLFGGRSNQPQHF
TRBJ2-3 | TRBD1 | 13 | TRBV7-2 | NA | TGTGCCAGCAGCTTAGACAGGGGAAATACGCAGTATTTT | CASSLDRGNTQYF
TRBJ2-3 | TRBD2 | 16 | TRBV5-1 | NA | TGCGCCAGCACCTACGGACTAGCGGGAGGGGCGGCTACGCAGTATTTT | CASTYGLAGGAATQYF
TRBJ2-7 | NA | 14 | TRBV6-5 | NA | TGTGCCAGCAGTTACTCGGGCGGGAAGAACGAGCAGTACTTC | CASSYSGGKNEQYF
TRBJ2-5 | NA | 15 | TRBV5-4 | NA | TGTGCCAGCAGCCCCGGTCCGAGGCTTCAAGAGACCCAGTACTTC | CASSPGPRLQETQYF
TRBJ2-2 | NA | 15 | TRBV9 | once | TGTGCCAGCAGCGTATCCAGGGGTCACACCGGGGAGCTGTTTTTT | CASSVSRGHTGELFF
TRBJ2-7 | TRBD1 | 13 | TRBV28 | NA | TGTGCCAGCGGTCGGACAGGGATTGACGAGCAGTACTTC | CASGRTGIDEQYF
TRBJ2-3 | TRBD1 | 16 | TRBV30 | NA | TGTGCCTGGAGCCTGACCGGGACAGGGGGAACAGATACGCAGTATTTT | CAWSLTGTGGTDTQYF
TRBJ1-3 | NA | 14 | TRBV7-9 | once | TGTGCCAGCACCAAGACTAACAGGGAGACCACCATATATTTT | CASTKTNRETTIYF
TRBJ1-4 | NA | 15 | TRBV7-9 | NA | TGTGCCAGCAGCTTAGGGGAGACAACTAATGAAAAACTGTTTTTT | CASSLGETTNEKLFF
TRBJ1-3 | NA | 15 | TRBV28 | NA | TGTGCCAGCAGCTCCCGGGGATTAGGTGGAAACACCATATATTTT | CASSSRGLGGNTIYF
TRBJ1-2 | NA | 12 | TRBV28 | NA | TGTGCCAGCAGCAATACTTACTATGGCTACACCTTC | CASSNTYYGYTF